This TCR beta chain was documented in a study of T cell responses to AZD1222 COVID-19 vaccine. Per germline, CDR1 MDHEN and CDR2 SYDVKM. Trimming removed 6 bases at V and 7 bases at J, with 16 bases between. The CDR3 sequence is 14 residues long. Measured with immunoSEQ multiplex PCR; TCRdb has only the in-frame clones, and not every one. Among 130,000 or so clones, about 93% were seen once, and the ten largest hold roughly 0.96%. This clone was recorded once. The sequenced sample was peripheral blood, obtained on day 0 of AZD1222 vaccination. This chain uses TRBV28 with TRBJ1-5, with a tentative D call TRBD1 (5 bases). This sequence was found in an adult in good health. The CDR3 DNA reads TGTGCCAGCAGCCTACAGAGTTGGGGGCAGCCCCAGCATTTT. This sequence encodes CASSLQSWGQPQHF.